The clone carrying this T cell receptor beta chain was counted a few times. Its antigen is undetermined. Researchers generated TCR beta cDNA from roughly 520 ng of total RNA, relying on a constant-region primer. Nested multiplex PCR, run for three rounds with slightly modified ARM-PCR, yielded TCR beta libraries. TCRdb fed the multiplex PCR reads into MiXCR, producing one record per CDR3 protein. In the table there are some 180,000 distinct CDR3 sequences, about 60% of which are singletons. Germline DNA was also extracted, and blood RNA derived from unsorted whole blood. This sample was taken from a study of tumor-infiltrating lymphocytes in primary liver carcinoma. Across the study: Surgical resection served as treatment for the primary liver carcinoma of these patients. Between about 4 and 11 cm across, the tumors were all of stage T1-T3 N0M0. Findings and caveats of the study: Tumor samples exhibited a significantly greater top-250-clone fraction than blood samples (p = 0.039).

This TCR was sampled from a man aged 35 to 55 with primary liver carcinoma and hepatitis B virus infection. Sequenced sample: peripheral blood.

CDR3 loop: CASSWSPGTGGGYTF. CDR3 DNA: TGCGCCAGCAGCTGGTCGCCGGGGACAGGGGGAGGCTACACCTTC. The V call is TRBV5-1, the J call TRBJ1-2, with 11 bases matching TRBD1. The V and J ends lost 3 bases and 8 bases, in that order; junction bases with no gene match: 9. There are 15 residues in the CDR3. Germline assignment: CDR1 SGHRS and CDR2 YFSETQ.